This T cell receptor (beta chain) was recorded in a study of CD8 T cells in Susac syndrome. Study-wide background: Patients with Susac syndrome who were sequenced included more than five with active disease and under ten in remission. Study-wide findings and caveats: The number of Susac-specific public clones found was approximately 17 in total CD8+ repertoires and 4 to 6 in CD8+ TEMRA repertoires. Among active patients and in TEMRA cells, CD8+ clonal expansion in Susac reached its peak.

TEMRA cells underwent FACS enrichment and CD8+ and CD4+ T cells underwent negative isolation. CDR3 length: 14 residues. V gave up 2 bases and J gave up 6 bases, with 17 bases separating them. In germline, CDR1 is GTSNPN, CDR2 SVGIG (reference sequence). Remarks on this clonotype: What it binds is unknown.

Reverse transcription used roughly 0.45 to 1 ug RNA and random hexamers. TCRdb re-analysed the immunoSEQ multiplex PCR reads in MiXCR, keeping a single row per CDR3 protein. The sample has more than 95,000 distinct CDR3 sequences; around 94% are singletons. The clonotype was recovered from a human donor with Susac syndrome. The genes are TRBV30 and TRBJ2-7, with D possibly matching TRBD2 (6 bases). Material: CD8+ T cells from PBMCs. The chain's CDR3 is CAWSQWRDLGEQYF. CDR3 nucleotides: TGTGCCTGGAGTCAATGGCGGGACTTGGGCGAGCAGTACTTC. The full variable domain, its missing parts supplied by reference TRBV30 and TRBJ2-7, is SQTIHQWPATLVQPVGSPLSLECTVEGTSNPNLYWYRQAAGRGLQLLFYSVGIGQISSEVPQNLSASRPQDRQFILSSKKLLLSDSGFYLCAWSQWRDLGEQYFGPGTRLTVT.